This entry is about one T cell receptor beta chain. Its matching antigen is unknown. The sample belongs to a study of T cell responses to AZD1222 COVID-19 vaccine. Study-wide findings and caveats: Only a handful of people who got AZD1222 tested seropositive at baseline. With dominance at 160-218 and 743-854, vaccine-associated CD4 TCRs spanned spike.

Trimming took off 0 bases at V and 2 bases at J, with 19 bases between the two ends. Germline CDR1 and CDR2: KGHSH and LQKENI. The CDR3 length is 18 residues. TCRdb's table, derived via immunoSEQ multiplex PCR, lists solely in-frame clones and lacks some. The repertoire includes about 83,000 clones, approximately 89% of them detected once, and about 30% sits in the top ten. The receptor was isolated from an adult who received the AZD1222 COVID-19 vaccine. The material was peripheral blood, obtained 28 days after the second AZD1222 dose. The chain couples TRBV18 to TRBJ1-2; no clear D. This CDR3 reads CASSPPNSEGGGNYGYTF. DNA for the CDR3: TGTGCCAGCTCACCACCGAATTCGGAGGGAGGAGGGAACTATGGCTACACCTTC.